This TCR beta chain was found in a study of spatial heterogeneity in lung cancer. At the level of the study: Raw sequencing reads included, on average, more than nine appearances of each unique TCR and UMI combination. Notes on the study in general: Expanded alpha and beta TCR counts within tumors tracked tumor mutation counts.

This clonotype was recorded at least ten times. Its antigen is unknown. Time point described: sample taken at primary tumor resection. Untreated early-stage non-small cell lung cancer patients, about 70 in total, were the donors. Researchers sequenced whole RNA taken from tumor, nontumor lung or frozen PBMC without sorting. TCRdb analysed the 5' RACE reads with MiXCR anew, one entry per CDR3 protein. The table has 20,000 to 30,000 distinct CDR3 sequences, roughly 8.3% seen once. Germline V gene lookup returns CDR1 MNHEY and CDR2 SMNVEV (reference sequence). Trimming at V came to 3 bases and at J to 4 bases, leaving 3 bases not matched to a gene. The CDR3 runs 14 residues.

This chain connects TRBV27 to TRBJ1-2, with 9 bases lining up with TRBD1. Sequences were derived from lung tumor tissue, sampled at surgery. The TCR sequence derives from a male donor with early-stage non-small cell lung cancer. The CDR3 DNA sequence: TGTGCCAGCAGTTTGCGACAGGGGGGCTATGGCTACACCTTC. It encodes CASSLRQGGYGYTF.